Below, one T cell receptor beta chain is given with its context. By how much of the sample it makes up, this clonotype is large (0.1 to 1%). No qualities accompany the bases; no much larger clone lies one base away. Library preparation was by 5' RACE. Before sequencing, TCRbeta libraries were pooled in proportion to the sorted cell numbers of each library. Total RNA was extracted from sorted cells with RNAzol RT, and cDNA was synthesized with an oligo(dT) primer and a template-switching oligo. The TCRbeta V-CDR3-J region was amplified by PCR between a SMARTer oligo primer and a TCRbeta constant-region primer using Kapa HiFi. Illumina adaptors and sample-specific index barcodes were added in a second PCR, with HighPrep bead cleanup and a Bioanalyzer check confirming a band of roughly 650 bp. The libraries were sequenced on an Illumina MiSeq using 2x151 bp paired-end reads. The published analysis was carried out like this. An in-house Java program demultiplexed the reads, while MiXCR assigned TCRbeta annotations and counted clonotypes. Repertoire overlap was measured with Morisita-Horn indices from the R package vegan, along with UPGMA clustering and Circos plots of recurring clonotypes. Shannon diversity and richness were normalized to the highest possible value given the input cell numbers, yielding values from 0 to 1. MUSCLE was used to align CDR3beta sequences, SeqinR to compute distances, and R to plot multidimensional scaling. The raw public data were reprocessed by TCRdb itself: fastp quality trimming at Q25, MiXCR clonotype calling, in-frame beta chains only. Every CDR3 protein is listed once, alongside the most common genes and DNA of its rows. The V and J calls follow TCRdb's processing rather than the paper's. The sample table shows 300 to 450 distinct CDR3 sequences, and approximately 2.6% are seen once. Together, the top ten hold around 32% of the sample.

PBMCs were labeled with CellTrace CFSE and were cultured for 6 to 7 days in RPMI containing about 8% human serum plus peptide pools at around 0.99 ug/mL each. On a BD FACSAria, proliferating CD4 T cells were sorted without fixation as live CD56-CD19-CD16-CD3+CD4+ CFSE-low cells. The enrolled adults were healthy, and microneutralization screening showed them to be seronegative for ZIKV, JEV, YFV, DENV and WNV. The samples were drawn from a phase 1 trial of an alum-adjuvanted Zika purified-inactivated virus (ZPIV) vaccine that was randomized, double-blinded and placebo-controlled. Peripheral blood mononuclear cells were isolated using a standard procedure and kept frozen in liquid nitrogen until needed. V ends up 4 bases short and J 1 base short, with an unmatched junction base count of 5. Reading the germline V gene gives CDR1 LGHNA and CDR2 YSLEER. Including cysteine and phenylalanine, the CDR3 has 15 amino acids. Here the CDR3 DNA is all that survives: 45 bases in frame from base 1.

This sample was included in a study of Japanese encephalitis immunity and Zika vaccine responses (dated by TCRdb to the early 2020s). Describing the broader study: Included participants received three 5.0 ug doses of alum-adjuvanted ZPIV at weeks 0, 4 and 28. One dose of YFV vaccine (YF-VAX) was administered before ZPIV to about a dozen participants, and several participants were flavivirus-naive. For stimulations, either ZIKV structural-protein peptide pools divided into flavivirus-conserved and non-conserved sets or JEV or YFV peptides matching the pre-vaccination were used. The study examined whether earlier vaccination against Japanese encephalitis virus (JEV) or yellow fever virus (YFV) influenced CD4 T cell responses to the Zika vaccine. The ZIKV peptides, 15-mers that overlapped by 11 residues, were chosen for containing NetMHCpan/NetMHCII-predicted epitopes with affinity below 50 nM. TCR repertoires from three flavivirus-naive individuals were also analyzed at weeks 2, 6 and 52 after the start of ZPIV vaccination. A two-dose regimen of JEV vaccine (IXIARO), with doses given 28 days apart, was administered to around 11 participants two to three months before the first ZPIV dose. More than 5 representative participants from each pre-vaccination group were selected for TCR sequencing, using samples from week 0 (after pre-vaccination and before ZPIV) and week 52. The paper as a whole reports these results and caveats: The analysis was restricted to a subset of trial participants with three doses and adequate samples, and the entire vaccinated cohort was not analyzed. Only a few individuals showed CD8 T cell responses to ZIKV peptide pools, and those responses were very low in magnitude. In JEV-pre-vaccinated donors, the repertoire richness of CD4 T cells responding to conserved ZIKV epitopes decreased significantly after ZPIV. Peptide-pool deconvolution was not performed because of sample size limitations, and consequently the individual peptides driving cross-reactive responses were not identified. Samples were clustered by participant, with no similarity observed between individuals, suggesting that no public TCRs were detected. Repertoire similarity across time-points and stimulations was higher in JEV-pre-vaccinated donors than in YFV-pre-vaccinated donors, indicating more clonotypes shared between ZIKV and JEV stimulation.

The sample consisted of antigen-activated CD4+ T cells from blood, cultured, taken during a Zika inactivated vaccine study. The chain links TRBV4-3 with TRBJ2-5; 8 central bases correspond to TRBD2. This TCR derives from an adult woman who received an inactivated Zika virus vaccine. The base sequence is TGCGCCAGCAGCCTTGTAGCGGGAACCCAAGAGACCCAGTACTTC. Its coded protein is CASSLVAGTQETQYF.